This TCR beta chain was documented in a study of T cell responses to AZD1222 COVID-19 vaccine. Study findings and constraints: Recipients of two AZD1222 doses showed rising Spike-specific TCR breadth and depth.

TCRdb's copy holds only in-frame clones and misses some; the assay was immunoSEQ multiplex PCR. The sample comprises some 120,000 clones, roughly 89% of which are singletons, and 12% rests with the top ten. Remarks on this clone: Its antigen is unknown.

The clonotype originates from an adult in good health. The input for sequencing was peripheral blood, taken on day 0 of AZD1222 vaccination.

The CDR3 here is CSASTGDWETQYF. For the CDR3, the DNA is TGCAGTGCTAGTACAGGGGACTGGGAGACCCAGTACTTC. The chain combines TRBV20-1 with TRBJ2-5, with a weak D call TRBD1 (7 bases). Germline V gene sequence: CDR1 DFQATT, CDR2 SNEGSKA (reference sequence). Deletions cut 3 bases from V and 5 bases from J, with 13 bases between. The CDR3 is 13 amino acids.